A selection of T cell receptor beta chains follows, all from one sample in a study of cytomegalovirus exposure and HLA in healthy donors. The assay was immunoSEQ multiplex PCR, and TCRdb's table has in-frame clones only and misses some. The repertoire includes tens of thousands of clones, 70% to 85% of them detected once, and around 2.3% sits in the top ten. The sample comprised PBMCs. These receptors were collected from a man younger than 35 in good health and CMV-seronegative. Each CDR3 is given with its conserved first and last residue. A D gene is named only where the DNA matches it firmly. Clone size, where shown, is once, few, many, or a class for clones that have expanded.

V	J	size	D	CDR3
TRBV5-4	TRBJ2-3	once	NA	CASSSRGFQADTQYF
TRBV29-1	TRBJ1-5	NA	TRBD1	CSVGDSSNQPQHF
TRBV7-2	TRBJ2-7	once	NA	CASSPSAYEQYF
TRBV25-1	TRBJ1-1	NA	TRBD1	CASSGTGYYTEAFF
TRBV6-1	TRBJ2-7	NA	TRBD1	CASSASGTGSYEQYF
TRBV29-1	NA	NA	NA	CSVGPTGSYEQYF
TRBV28	TRBJ2-7	NA	TRBD1	CASTRQGDIYEQYF
TRBV5-1	TRBJ1-6	NA	NA	CATSTEEGSPLHF
TRBV27	TRBJ1-1	NA	NA	CASRFPGGNTEAFF
TRBV5-6	TRBJ1-2	NA	NA	CASSWEAGTDGYTF
TRBV28	TRBJ1-1	NA	NA	CASSLGLTSEAFF
TRBV27	TRBJ2-5	NA	NA	CASSLRSFSSSQETQYF
TRBV5-5	TRBJ1-2	NA	NA	CASSLVDTNNYGYTF
TRBV25-1	TRBJ1-2	NA	TRBD1	CASRGTGASGYTF
TRBV7-9	TRBJ1-2	once	TRBD1	CASRLDSGTGTPNYGYTF
TRBV9	TRBJ2-5	NA	NA	CASSVDPGTETQYF
TRBV7-9	TRBJ1-1	NA	TRBD1	CASSLATGVAAFF